These T cell receptor beta chains were read from a single sample in a study of blood T cell repertoires in COVID-19. The data were produced by immunoSEQ multiplex PCR, yet TCRdb's version contains in-frame clones alone and is incomplete. The sample contains 23,000 or so clones, 80% to 90% of which appear only once. Sequenced material: peripheral blood. The receptors here all came from a man between 65 and 79 years old with acute or convalescent COVID-19. CDR3s include the opening cysteine and the closing phenylalanine or tryptophan. D genes are given only for firm matches. Where a row states a size, it is once, few, many or the class of an expanded clone; other rows omit it.

>TRBV5-1|TRBD2|-|TRBJ2-3
CASSPLGGSGGDTQYF
TGCGCCAGCAGCCCGTTAGGGGGTAGCGGGGGAGATACGCAGTATTTT
>TRBV19|TRBD1|-|TRBJ1-1
CASSIRGQPSTEAFF
TGTGCCAGTAGTATAAGGGGGCAGCCGAGCACTGAAGCTTTCTTT
>TRBV6-6|TRBD1|-|TRBJ2-7
CASSYSGQLDSYF
TGTGCCAGCAGTTACTCGGGACAGCTGGACTCGTACTTC
>TRBV5-1|TRBD1|-|TRBJ1-4
CASSSGDSFEKLFF
TGCGCCAGCAGCTCCGGGGACAGTTTCGAAAAACTGTTTTTT
>TRBV5-1|TRBD1|-|TRBJ1-5
CASSKAGGENQPQHF
TGCGCCAGCAGTAAAGCAGGGGGCGAAAATCAGCCCCAGCATTTT
>TRBV28|-|-|TRBJ1-2
CASSLSRGYTF
TGTGCCAGCAGTTTATCCCGGGGCTACACCTTC
>TRBV5-1|TRBD1|once|TRBJ1-6
CASSLELRGPDSPLHF
TGCGCCAGCAGCTTGGAATTGAGGGGGCCTGATTCACCCCTCCACTTT
>TRBV25-1|-|once|TRBJ2-7
CASSEFPQTYEQYF
TGTGCCAGCAGTGAATTCCCCCAGACCTACGAGCAGTACTTC
>TRBV7-8|TRBD1|-|TRBJ1-2
CASSLGSGGQGGYGYTF
TGTGCCAGCAGCTTAGGCTCGGGGGGACAGGGGGGCTATGGCTACACCTTC
>TRBV29-1|-|-|TRBJ1-1
CSVEDPNMNTEAFF
TGCAGCGTTGAAGACCCGAACATGAACACTGAAGCTTTCTTT
>TRBV9|TRBD2|-|TRBJ2-3
CASSNRRAGAISDTQYF
TGTGCCAGCAGTAACCGGAGGGCGGGAGCAATTTCAGATACGCAGTATTTT
>TRBV5-1|-|-|TRBJ1-4
CASSLDSQGANEKLFF
TGCGCCAGCAGCTTGGACAGCCAAGGGGCAAATGAAAAACTGTTTTTT
>TRBV7-2|-|-|TRBJ2-1
CASRRDFLDEQFF
TGTGCCAGCAGAAGGGACTTTTTGGATGAGCAGTTCTTC
>TRBV29-1|-|few|TRBJ2-7
CSVEGSTYEQYF
TGCAGCGTTGAGGGCAGCACCTACGAGCAGTACTTC
>TRBV7-9|-|-|TRBJ1-3
CASLILIGNTIYF
TGTGCCAGCCTAATCCTTATCGGAAACACCATATATTTT
>TRBV6-1|TRBD1|-|TRBJ1-1
CASSERTGGGGNTEAFF
TGTGCCAGCAGTGAAAGGACAGGGGGAGGGGGTAACACTGAAGCTTTCTTT
>TRBV6-5|-|-|TRBJ1-5
CASVYISSNQPQHF
TGTGCCAGTGTCTATATTTCTAGCAATCAGCCCCAGCATTTT
>TRBV7-2|TRBD2|once|TRBJ2-1
CASSLDGGGRYNEQFF
TGTGCCAGCAGCTTAGATGGCGGGGGGCGCTACAATGAGCAGTTCTTC
>TRBV5-1|-|-|TRBJ2-7
CASTPNGARNEQYF
TGCGCCAGCACCCCGAACGGAGCGAGGAACGAGCAGTACTTC
>TRBV5-6|TRBD1|once|TRBJ2-7
CASSLVQGNEQYF
TGTGCCAGCAGCTTGGTACAGGGGAACGAGCAGTACTTC
>TRBV6-5|TRBD2|few|TRBJ2-3
CASSSRGEHTQYF
TGTGCCAGCAGTTCCCGGGGGGAGCATACGCAGTATTTT
>TRBV18|TRBD1|-|TRBJ2-7
CASSPLTGVGYEQYF
TGTGCCAGCTCACCACTGACAGGGGTGGGCTACGAGCAGTACTTC
>TRBV27|-|-|TRBJ1-5
CASSLGRDQPQHF
TGTGCCAGCAGTTTAGGCAGGGATCAGCCCCAGCATTTT
>TRBV9|TRBD1|-|TRBJ2-1
CASSARDSYNEQFF
TGTGCCAGCAGCGCCCGGGACAGCTACAATGAGCAGTTCTTC
>TRBV18|-|-|TRBJ1-3
CASSPGLSSGNTIYF
TGTGCCAGCTCACCGGGACTAAGCTCTGGAAACACCATATATTTT
>TRBV4-2|-|-|TRBJ1-4
CASSVRANEKLFF
TGTGCCAGCAGCGTAAGAGCTAATGAAAAACTGTTTTTT
>TRBV3-1/TRBV3-2|-|once|TRBJ1-4
CAASPRDHRESANEKLFF
TGTGCCGCATCTCCCCGAGATCACAGGGAGTCGGCTAATGAAAAACTGTTTTTT
>TRBV2|TRBD2|once|TRBJ2-5
CASSAGTSGVSRETQYF
TGTGCCAGCAGCGCCGGGACTAGCGGGGTCTCTCGGGAGACCCAGTACTTC
>TRBV3-1/TRBV3-2|-|-|TRBJ2-5
CASSQDGGRDQETQYF
TGTGCCAGCAGCCAAGATGGTGGGCGGGACCAAGAGACCCAGTACTTC
>TRBV5-1|TRBD2|-|TRBJ2-4
CASSLAGGGNIQYF
TGCGCCAGCAGCTTAGCGGGAGGGGGGAACATTCAGTACTTC
>TRBV18|TRBD1|-|TRBJ2-3
CASSADRGTDTQYF
TGTGCCAGCTCAGCGGACAGGGGGACAGATACGCAGTATTTT
>TRBV24-1|-|-|TRBJ2-7
CAPPFPYEQYF
TGTGCCCCCCCGTTCCCCTACGAGCAGTACTTC
>TRBV19|-|-|TRBJ1-2
CASSRGGNGYTF
TGTGCCAGTTCCCGCGGAGGGAATGGCTACACCTTC
>TRBV7-2|TRBD1|-|TRBJ2-7
CASSLLGSTGANSYEQYF
TGTGCCAGCAGCTTATTAGGTAGTACAGGGGCCAACTCCTACGAGCAGTACTTC
>TRBV4-2|TRBD1|-|TRBJ2-7
CASSREVGTGGVYEQYF
TGTGCCAGCAGCCGAGAGGTCGGGACAGGGGGGGTCTACGAGCAGTACTTC
>TRBV27|TRBD2|-|TRBJ2-1
CATQFTLAGDPYNEQFF
TGTGCCACCCAGTTTACACTAGCGGGGGACCCTTACAATGAGCAGTTCTTC
>TRBV18|-|-|TRBJ2-5
CASSPGETQYF
TGTGCCAGCTCACCCGGAGAGACCCAGTACTTC
>TRBV7-9|TRBD1|-|TRBJ1-2
CASSPRRGLSYGYTF
TGTGCCAGCAGCCCCCGAAGGGGGCTGAGCTATGGCTACACCTTC
>TRBV5-4|-|-|TRBJ1-2
CASSLAGNYGYTF
TGTGCCAGCAGCTTGGCAGGGAACTATGGCTACACCTTC
>TRBV28|-|-|TRBJ1-4
CASSLPGGEKLFF
TGTGCCAGCAGTTTACCGGGTGGGGAAAAACTGTTTTTT
>TRBV11-2|-|few|TRBJ1-2
CASSPEQMGYGYTF
TGTGCCAGCAGCCCGGAGCAAATGGGCTATGGCTACACCTTC
>TRBV7-3|-|-|TRBJ2-5
CASSLVSAETQYF
TGTGCCAGCAGCTTGGTCAGCGCAGAGACCCAGTACTTC
>TRBV4-1|TRBD2|few|TRBJ2-1
CASSSVNGVAGNYNEQFF
TGCGCCAGCAGTTCAGTTAACGGCGTAGCGGGGAATTACAATGAGCAGTTCTTC
>TRBV7-2|TRBD2|-|TRBJ2-5
CASSLELAGVQETQYF
TGTGCCAGCAGCTTAGAACTAGCGGGGGTGCAAGAGACCCAGTACTTC
>TRBV2|TRBD2|-|TRBJ2-3
CASSPPKEGLAGEGDTQYF
TGTGCCAGCAGCCCACCAAAAGAGGGACTAGCGGGAGAGGGGGATACGCAGTATTTT